This TCR beta chain was profiled in a study of blood T cell repertoires in COVID-19 (TCRdb year 2020). Concerning the study at large: Samples covering the acute and convalescent phases of COVID-19 were provided by collaborators in the United States, Italy and Spain. The prospective study material was composed of cDNA or gDNA derived from T cells, B-cell-depleted T cells, or PBMCs. Subjects who had been exposed to COVID-19, were actively infected with it, or had recovered from it provided the deeply sampled blood TCRbeta repertoires that made up the dataset. The repertoires were released in a freely available public database meant as a resource for research on the immune response to SARS-CoV-2. Samples were obtained from the ongoing ImmuneRACE study (first 160 participants) and from some 1,300 subjects provided by 6 global collaborators. Sample metadata almost always included a de-identified subject ID, COVID-19 status, age in years and sex. Where available, HLA class I and class II types were taken from metadata supplied by the sample provider and were not determined by assay-based typing.

CDR1 and CDR2 were assigned from the germline V gene as SQVTM and ANQGSEA. Inclusive of the bounding cysteine and phenylalanine, the CDR3 is 13 residues long. Just CDR3 DNA is preserved here, 39 bases in frame from base 1. Points the paper makes about the study in general: The amount of clinical and demographic metadata varied by source and participant and was provided uncurated.

The collaborating institutions used their own protocols to collect whole blood in K2EDTA tubes. For TCRbeta analysis, collaborators shipped samples as frozen whole blood, isolated PBMCs, or DNA extracted from either of those sample types. This clone has just one count. Its antigen remains undetermined. Per-base qualities were not stored, and no clone one base away is much larger. TCRbeta CDR3 regions were amplified from genomic DNA using the immunoSEQ Assay, a bias-controlled multiplex PCR. Under the source paper's analysis protocol: Within the assay, amplification of reference gene primers was used to estimate how many nucleated cells each sample contained. To quantify the absolute abundance of each unique TCRbeta CDR3 rearrangement, sequence reads were collapsed and filtered. For each sample, productive Simpson clonality was calculated as the square root of Simpson's diversity index across productive rearrangements. TCRdb holds this immuneACCESS table with in-frame rearrangements only. Some clones are missing; in checked studies, unresolved V genes explain under half, and the rest has no known cause. That table gives V, J and clone size, and the DNA gave D and trimming. The sample table holds 55,000 to 75,000 clones, of which 90% to 95% were seen once. Of the sample, nearly 8.5% is held by the ten largest clones.

Sequences were obtained from peripheral blood. The sequence was obtained from a human donor in a cohort sampled during active COVID-19. The sequence joins TRBV29-1 to TRBJ2-3, with TRBD2 matching 7 junction bases. Here is the DNA: TGCGGGGGAGGGTTTTCTAGCACAGATACGCAGTATTTT. This yields the protein CGGGFSSTDTQYF.